This T cell receptor (beta chain) comes out of a study of radiation and T cells in renal cell carcinoma. Only in-frame clones appear in the TCRdb table, and some are missing; sequencing was by immunoSEQ multiplex PCR. The repertoire holds over 90,000 clones, with 75% to 85% as singletons. Time point indicated: blood 4 weeks post-SBRT, at nephrectomy. Sample treatment: 15 Gy SBRT to primary tumor, nephrectomy 4 weeks later. Material: blood, obtained from a patient whose treatment included radiotherapy and nephrectomy. The source of this sequence is a man in his fifties or sixties with renal cell carcinoma.

CDR3 region: CSVASGGESGYTF. DNA for the CDR3: TGCAGCGTTGCATCGGGGGGGGAGAGTGGCTACACCTTC. The chain employs TRBV29-1 and TRBJ1-2; TRBD1 might be the D (5 bases). This CDR3 has 13 residues. Germline V gives CDR1 SQVTM, CDR2 ANQGSEA. V lost 4 bases and J lost 7, with 16 bases in between.